Included here is one TCR beta chain sequence, with context. Clones were sequenced by immunoSEQ multiplex PCR, and TCRdb holds only the in-frame ones, with some missing. The sample carries about 96,000 clones, approximately 95% recorded once. These data originate in a study of control samples from healthy donors and cancer patients. The CDR3 runs to 15 residues. CDR1 MNHEY and CDR2 SMNVEV come from the germline V gene (reference sequence). Trimming stripped 5 bases from V and 4 bases from J, with 14 bases between. The chain couples TRBV27 to TRBJ1-4, with D unresolved. The TCR originated in a man younger than 35 in good health. Sequencing was carried out using blood. The CDR3 here is CASSRTSGFNEKLFF. CDR3 in DNA: TGTGCCAGCAGTCGGACGTCCGGGTTTAATGAAAAACTGTTTTTT.